This T cell receptor (beta chain) was recorded in a study of CD8 T cells in ankylosing spondylitis. Points from the study as a whole: Seven to nine highly homologous variants formed a TCR beta motif that appeared characteristic of ankylosing spondylitis blood. Clones linked to disease were reported to show significant enrichment in matched ankylosing spondylitis synovial fluid.

Remarks on this clonotype: Its cognate antigen is unknown.

Preparation of TCR beta libraries was done by quantitative 5'-RACE with molecular barcodes. A single record per CDR3 protein comes from TCRdb applying MiXCR to the 5' RACE reads. Counted here are some 450,000 distinct CDR3 sequences, 15% to 20% occurring once; the ten biggest clones make up just over 1%. Material for sequencing was blood, either unsorted or a sorted T cell fraction (not recorded which). This TCR derives from a male donor with ankylosing spondylitis.

CDR3 coding DNA: TGCAGTGCTAGGTCCGGTACCGGGGAGCTGTTTTTT. Translating it yields CSARSGTGELFF. The chain uses TRBV20-1 and TRBJ2-2; the D is unclear. The CDR3 has 12 amino acids. Germline V lookup: CDR1 DFQATT, CDR2 SNEGSKA (reference sequence). Trimming took off 3 bases at V and 5 bases at J, with 7 bases between the two ends.